This TCR beta chain was sequenced in a study of blood T cell repertoires in COVID-19. Study as a whole: Researchers got acute and convalescent COVID-19 samples from the United States, Italy and Spain.

The method was immunoSEQ multiplex PCR; TCRdb's version includes in-frame clones alone and lacks a portion of them. The sample contains a few hundred thousand clones, around 87% of which appear only once. This receptor was identified in a woman in her forties or fifties who had recovered from COVID-19. The sample taken for sequencing was peripheral blood.

CDR3 in DNA: TGTGCCAGCAGCTTCAGACAGGGGGCGACCGGGGAGCTGTTTTTT. Amino acids: CASSFRQGATGELFF. The chain employs TRBV11-2 and TRBJ2-2; TRBD1 matches 10 bases. The junction had 3 bases not matched to a gene; V was cut back by 3 bases and J by 5 bases. The CDR3 is 15 amino acids. Germline V gene data show CDR1 as SGHAT and CDR2 as FQNNGV.